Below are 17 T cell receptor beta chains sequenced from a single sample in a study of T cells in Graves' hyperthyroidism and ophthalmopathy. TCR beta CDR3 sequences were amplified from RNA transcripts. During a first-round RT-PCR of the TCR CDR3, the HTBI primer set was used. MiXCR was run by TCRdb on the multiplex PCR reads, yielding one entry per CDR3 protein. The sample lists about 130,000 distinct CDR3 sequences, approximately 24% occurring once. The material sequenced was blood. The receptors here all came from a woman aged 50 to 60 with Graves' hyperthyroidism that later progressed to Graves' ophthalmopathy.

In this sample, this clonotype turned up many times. In DNA form, the CDR3 reads TGCGCCAGCAGCCAAGATTTTCTAGCGGGAAGATACGAGCAGTACTTC. It codes for CASSQDFLAGRYEQYF. V gene TRBV4-1 combines with J gene TRBJ2-7, with 9 nucleotides matching TRBD2. CDR1 is MGHRA, CDR2 YSYEKL, per germline. After removal of 0 bases from V and 4 bases from J, the junction contained 7 bases not matched to a gene. This CDR3 comprises 16 residues.

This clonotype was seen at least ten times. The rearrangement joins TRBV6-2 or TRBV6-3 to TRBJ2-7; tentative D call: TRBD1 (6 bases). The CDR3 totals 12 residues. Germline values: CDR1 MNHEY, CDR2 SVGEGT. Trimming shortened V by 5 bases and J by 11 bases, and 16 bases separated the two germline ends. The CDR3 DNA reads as TGTGCCAGCAGTCCACCACAGGGATCAAAGTACTTC. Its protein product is CASSPPQGSKYF.

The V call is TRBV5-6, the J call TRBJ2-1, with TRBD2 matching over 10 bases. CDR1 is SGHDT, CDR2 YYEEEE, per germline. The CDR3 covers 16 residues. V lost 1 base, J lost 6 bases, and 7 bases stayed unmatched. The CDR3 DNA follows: TGTGCCAGCAGCTTGATACAGCGGGAGGGGGGCAATGAGCAGTTCTTC. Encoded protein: CASSLIQREGGNEQFF.

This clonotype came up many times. For the CDR3, the DNA is TGTGCCAGCAGTTTAGCGGGCTCGGGGGCAGGGAAAGAGACCCAGTACTTC. Translated: CASSLAGSGAGKETQYF. This chain uses TRBV12-3 or TRBV12-4 with TRBJ2-5; perhaps D is TRBD1 or TRBD2 (6 bases each). The V end was cut by 0 bases, the J end by 3 bases, with 17 bases between. This CDR3 has 17 residues.

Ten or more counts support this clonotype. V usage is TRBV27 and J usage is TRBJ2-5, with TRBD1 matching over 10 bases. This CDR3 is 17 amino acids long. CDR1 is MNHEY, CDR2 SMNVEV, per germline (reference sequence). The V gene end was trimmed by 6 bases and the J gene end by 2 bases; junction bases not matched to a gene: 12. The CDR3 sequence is CASREFTGTGEQETQYF. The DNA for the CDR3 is TGTGCCAGCAGGGAATTTACAGGGACAGGGGAACAAGAGACCCAGTACTTC.

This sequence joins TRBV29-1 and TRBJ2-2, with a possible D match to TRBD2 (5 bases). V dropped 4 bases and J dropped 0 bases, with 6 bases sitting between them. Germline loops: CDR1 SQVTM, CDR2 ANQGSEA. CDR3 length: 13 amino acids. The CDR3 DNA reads TGCAGCGTTGGGGGAGCGAACACCGGGGAGCTGTTTTTT. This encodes CSVGGANTGELFF.

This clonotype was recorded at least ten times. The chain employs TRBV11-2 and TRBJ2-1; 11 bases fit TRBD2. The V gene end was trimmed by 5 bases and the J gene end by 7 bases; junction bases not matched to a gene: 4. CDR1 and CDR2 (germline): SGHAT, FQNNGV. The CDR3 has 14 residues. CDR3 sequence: CASSPGLAANEQFF. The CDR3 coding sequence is TGTGCCAGCAGCCCGGGACTAGCGGCTAATGAGCAGTTCTTC.

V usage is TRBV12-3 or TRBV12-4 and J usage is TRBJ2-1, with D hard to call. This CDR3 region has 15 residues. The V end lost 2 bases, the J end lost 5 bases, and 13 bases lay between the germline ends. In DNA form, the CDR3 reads TGTGCCAGCAGTTTATCCAGTCTGGGGAACAATGAGCAGTTCTTC. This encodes CASSLSSLGNNEQFF.

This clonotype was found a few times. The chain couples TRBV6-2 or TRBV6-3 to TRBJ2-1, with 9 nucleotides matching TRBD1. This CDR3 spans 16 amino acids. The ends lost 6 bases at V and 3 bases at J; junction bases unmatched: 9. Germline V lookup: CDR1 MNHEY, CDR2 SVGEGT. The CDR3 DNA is TGTGCCAGCAGAGCGGGACAGGGTGGGTTCTACAATGAGCAGTTCTTC. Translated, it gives CASRAGQGGFYNEQFF.

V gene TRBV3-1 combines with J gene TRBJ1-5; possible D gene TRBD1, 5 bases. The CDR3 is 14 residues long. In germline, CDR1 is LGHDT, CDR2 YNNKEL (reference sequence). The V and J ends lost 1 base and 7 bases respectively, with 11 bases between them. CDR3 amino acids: CASSQGGGGQPQHF. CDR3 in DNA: TGTGCCAGCAGCCAAGGCGGGGGAGGACAGCCCCAGCATTTT.

This chain's CDR3 is CASSPRGFPPWYF. The CDR3 coding sequence is TGTGCCAGCTCACCCAGAGGGTTTCCCCCTTGGTACTTC. The chain recombines TRBV18 with TRBJ2-5; the D gene is possibly TRBD2 (5 bases). Germline-derived CDR1 and CDR2 are KGHSH and LQKENI. Trimming took 3 bases from V and 13 from J, leaving 18 bases between them. This CDR3 has 13 amino acids.

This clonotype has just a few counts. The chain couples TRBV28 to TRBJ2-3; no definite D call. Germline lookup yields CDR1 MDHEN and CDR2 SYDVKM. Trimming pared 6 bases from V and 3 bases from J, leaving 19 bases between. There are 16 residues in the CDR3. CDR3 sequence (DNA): TGTGCCAGCAGCCCTGGGGTTCTAGGAGTAACAGATACGCAGTATTTT. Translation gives CASSPGVLGVTDTQYF.

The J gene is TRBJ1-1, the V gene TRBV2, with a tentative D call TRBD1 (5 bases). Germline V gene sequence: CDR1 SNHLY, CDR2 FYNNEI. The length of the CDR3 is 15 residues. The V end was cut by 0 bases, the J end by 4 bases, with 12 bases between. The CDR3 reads CASSEAGRVGTEAFF. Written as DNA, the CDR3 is TGTGCCAGCAGTGAAGCAGGCAGGGTGGGCACTGAAGCTTTCTTT.

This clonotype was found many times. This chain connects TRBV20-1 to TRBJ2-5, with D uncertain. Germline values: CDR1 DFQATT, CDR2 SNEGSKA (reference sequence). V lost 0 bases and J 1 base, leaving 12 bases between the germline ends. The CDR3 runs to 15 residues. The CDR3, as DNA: TGCAGTGCTAGAGAACTTACGATACGCCAAGAGACCCAGTACTTC. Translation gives CSARELTIRQETQYF.

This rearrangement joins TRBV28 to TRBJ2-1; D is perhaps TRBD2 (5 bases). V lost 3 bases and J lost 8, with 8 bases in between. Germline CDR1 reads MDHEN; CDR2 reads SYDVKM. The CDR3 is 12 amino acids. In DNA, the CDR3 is TGTGCCAGCAGTTTTACTAGATATGAGCAGTTCTTC. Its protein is CASSFTRYEQFF.

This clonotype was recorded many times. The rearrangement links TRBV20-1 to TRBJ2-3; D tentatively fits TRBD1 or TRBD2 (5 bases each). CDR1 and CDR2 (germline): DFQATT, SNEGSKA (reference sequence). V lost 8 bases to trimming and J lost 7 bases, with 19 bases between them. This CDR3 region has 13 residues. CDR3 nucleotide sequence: TGCAGTAACAAGGGACCGTCGAAGCATACGCAGTATTTT. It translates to CSNKGPSKHTQYF.

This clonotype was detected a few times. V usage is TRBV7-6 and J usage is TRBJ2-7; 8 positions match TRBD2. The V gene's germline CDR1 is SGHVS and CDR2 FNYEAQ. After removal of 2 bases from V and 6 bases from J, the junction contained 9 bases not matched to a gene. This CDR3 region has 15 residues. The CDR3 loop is CASSLNREGRVEQYF. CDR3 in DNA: TGTGCCAGCAGCTTAAATCGGGAGGGCCGGGTCGAGCAGTACTTC.